Detailed here is one T cell receptor (beta chain). J lost 5 bases, V lost 0 bases, and 3 bases had no gene match. The germline V gene has CDR1 SGHRS and CDR2 YFSETQ. CDR3 size: 16 residues. Terminally differentiated effector memory CD45RA+ cells were left out of the naive CD8 fraction, which was CD45RO-negative and positively selected for CCR7. The data are from a study of shared clonotypes between healthy human individuals. The test was conducted at deep level. Produced via immunoSEQ multiplex PCR; TCRdb's table is partial and in-frame only. The sample records approximately 1.9 million clones, 93% being singletons.

The receptor was isolated from a man aged 18 to 29 in good health. Some clones in this sample may be carry-over from other donors' samples. The chain carries TRBV5-1 and TRBJ2-2; 11 nucleotides line up with TRBD2. The source material was naive CD8+ T cells from PBMCs. The DNA of the CDR3 is TGCGCCAGCAGCTTGGCACTAGCGGGAGTTACCGGGGAGCTGTTTTTT. As protein: CASSLALAGVTGELFF.